The source of this T cell receptor (beta chain) is a study of CD8 T cells in ankylosing spondylitis. Germline assignment: CDR1 SGHAT and CDR2 FQNNGV. The CDR3 sequence is 18 residues long. J lost 1 base, V lost 0 bases, and 9 bases had no gene match. Study-level points and caveats: Matched synovial fluid from ankylosing spondylitis patients was reported to be enriched for disease-linked clones. Disease-linked clones, CD8+, were relatively rare in peripheral blood.

In TCRdb, the 5' RACE reads were re-called with MiXCR into one record per CDR3 protein. This sample has around 250,000 distinct CDR3 sequences, with more than 15% found just once. Remarks on this clonotype: Its antigen is as yet unknown.

The chain recombines TRBV11-2 with TRBJ1-3; the match to TRBD1 covers 7 bases. The sequence derives from a male donor with ankylosing spondylitis or in good health (not recorded which). The material sequenced was blood, either unsorted or a sorted T cell fraction (not recorded which). DNA for the CDR3: TGTGCCAGCAGCTTAGACCCGCCGACAGGGACTTCTGGAAACACCATATATTTT. Residues: CASSLDPPTGTSGNTIYF.